The clone carrying this TCR beta chain appeared many times. What it binds is not known. This sample is drawn from a study of T cells in Graves' hyperthyroidism and ophthalmopathy. RNA transcripts gave rise to amplified TCR beta CDR3 regions. The study used the HTBI primer set for a first-round RT-PCR of the TCR CDR3. Via MiXCR, TCRdb re-called the multiplex PCR reads, giving one row per CDR3 protein. The sample comprises a few hundred thousand distinct CDR3 sequences, 15% to 20% of which are singletons, and less than 3.5% rests with the top ten. This CDR3 has 12 amino acids. Germline V lookup: CDR1 MDHEN, CDR2 SYDVKM. Trimming took 3 bases from V and 7 from J, leaving 7 bases between them. The study, taken as a whole, reports: In validation, the model predicted ophthalmopathy. These predictions came a median about 6.2 months before onset.

The specimen was blood. The origin of this receptor is a woman in her thirties or forties with Graves' ophthalmopathy. This rearrangement joins TRBV28 to TRBJ2-1; D is undetermined. The CDR3 sequence is CASSFRRNEQFF. The DNA for the CDR3 is TGTGCCAGCAGTTTCAGGAGAAATGAGCAGTTCTTC.